This T cell receptor (beta chain) was observed in a study of T and B cells in COVID-19 patients (dated by TCRdb to the early 2020s). At the level of the whole study: In this study, adaptive immunity was profiled in COVID-19 patients who either had active infection or had recovered, using TRB and IGH repertoire sequencing of peripheral blood. A recovered cohort was made up of 15 to 19 patients contributing fewer than 25 samples, mostly after mild to moderate COVID-19 managed as outpatients. Median age was around 35 years in the recovered cohort versus about 63 years in the active-infection cohort. In the active-infection cohort, about 55% of the 20 patients were critically ill and required mechanical ventilation or ECMO. In the active-infection cohort, about 90% of the 20 patients had comorbidities linked to unfavorable COVID-19 outcome. Over 7 million TCR sequences were analysed in a TCR and BCR sequence repository that covered about 40 patients and fewer than 85 time points. Two patients were included in both the recovered and active cohorts because samples were available from active disease and after recovery. An age-matched reference group of 30 to 40 healthy donors negative for COVID-19 antibodies served as the comparison for repertoire analyses. As many as 9 follow-up blood samples were taken per patient, and some of the samples covered different disease stages within the same individual.

A remark on this clonotype: It has no known antigen specificity. No base-level quality is on record; no much larger clone is a single base apart.

From the germline V gene, CDR1 is LGHNA and CDR2 is YSLEER. Including the terminal cysteine and phenylalanine, the CDR3 comprises 16 residues. The retained sequence is limited to the CDR3, 48 bases, with the frame set at the first base. Germline trimming: 4 bases from V, 9 bases from J; junction bases outside gene matches: 14. Findings and caveats that apply to the study as a whole: A total of 2,200 or so TCR clusters were exclusive to the recovered cohort, and approximately 31 of those clusters were low-pGen clusters. The cohort was considered too small for HLA contributions to COVID-19 susceptibility or severity to be assessed. Blood samples from mildly ill patients during symptoms and early samples from severe cases were scarce. Specific T cell subsets (CD4+/Treg/CD8+) and sorted SARS-CoV-2-responsive or tetramer+ T cells had not yet been sequenced, and the corresponding sequencing experiments were ongoing. The reported TCR clusters were stated to require prospective validation before clinical use. Strongly skewed TRBV/TRBJ gene usage was reported in patients with COVID-19. In active COVID-19, TRB repertoires were highly clonal, while at recovery, diversity and richness increased above the levels seen in healthy donors.

Sequencer: Illumina MiSeq. TRB rearrangements were amplified by multiplex PCR with BIOMED2 TRB-A/B primer pools. Illumina-compatible adapters and 7-nucleotide sample barcodes were attached to the amplicons in two consecutive PCRs. All library PCRs used Phusion HS II polymerase. Amplicons were gel-purified with the NucleoSpin Gel and PCR Clean-up kit, quantified on Qubit, and pooled at approximately 4.3 nM. Amplicon pool quality was checked on an Agilent 2100 Bioanalyzer before Illumina next-generation sequencing. The authors' pipeline ran thus. Annotation of TRB rearrangements was done in MiXCR 3.0.8 with the default MiXCR reference library. Non-productive reads and sequences with fewer than 2 reads were excluded, and each unique CDR3 nucleotide sequence counted as one clone. Clonality, diversity, richness and V-J gene usage were computed in R 3.5.1. TCR clustering by CDR3 similarity used GLIPH2, with generation probabilities calculated by OLGA. Only GLIPH2 clusters containing at least four unique TCR clonotypes present in at least three individuals were kept. The public reads were reanalyzed by TCRdb: fastp trimming at Q25, MiXCR alignment, in-frame beta chains only. Identical CDR3 proteins give one entry, which carries the most common genes and DNA. TCRdb's processing, not the study's, gives the V and J calls here. Here the sample has 6,000 or so distinct CDR3 sequences; more than 25% occur a single time. Approximately 20% of the sample is taken by the ten largest.

TRB repertoires were amplified from roughly 250-500 ng of genomic DNA extracted from blood. Sequencing was performed on blood. This receptor was identified in a human donor with active COVID-19. This receptor chain uses TRBV4-3 and TRBJ2-1; 8 of the junction bases match TRBD2. The DNA sequence reads TGCGCCAGCAGCCGAGATTCCGCCCGGGGGGGCACTGAGCAGTTCTTC. Protein translation: CASSRDSARGGTEQFF.